The 23 T cell receptor beta chains below come from one sample, sequenced in a study of prognosis after radiotherapy for stage I lung cancer (dated by TCRdb to the early 2020s). Sequencing used an Illumina HiSeq 3000. Two rounds of multiplex PCR were used to amplify the TCR beta CDR3 region from genomic DNA. In the first PCR round, primers specific to each TRBV and TRBJ gene were used, and the primer sequences were filed in Chinese patent CN105087789A. TCRdb reprocessing: public reads trimmed at Q25 with fastp, clones called with MiXCR, in-frame beta chains kept. Merged by CDR3 protein, the rows form single entries marked with the most common genes and DNA. The sample table lists roughly 14,000 distinct CDR3 sequences, approximately 33% of them with a count of one. About a quarter of the sample is held by the ten biggest clonotypes. The sample consisted of PBMCs, taken before or after stereotactic body radiation therapy (not recorded which). These receptors were taken from a donor over 45 with non-small cell lung cancer.

To note about this clonotype: A far larger clone is one base from this, pointing to a likely read error. The rearrangement joins TRBV9 to TRBJ2-1, with D hard to call. The end of the DNA fits TRBJ2-5 better, so the J call may be wrong. Germline CDR1 and CDR2: SGDLS and YYNGEE. CDR3 length equals 14 residues. DNA for the CDR3: TGTGCCAGCAGCGTAGGGGTCAGACAAGATACCCAGTACTTC. It codes for CASSVGVRQDTQYF.

This clonotype appeared many times. The chain couples TRBV18 to TRBJ1-1; D perhaps matches TRBD1 (5 bases). Germline lookup yields CDR1 KGHSH and CDR2 LQKENI. Between the trimmed V and J ends, which lost 3 bases and 6 bases, there was a span of 14 bases. This CDR3 spans 14 amino acids. Here the CDR3 reads CASSPQGNGAEAFF. The CDR3 coding sequence is TGTGCCAGCTCACCCCAGGGTAACGGTGCTGAAGCTTTCTTT.

This clonotype was seen repeatedly, ten times or more. The gene calls are TRBV18 and TRBJ2-7, with D uncertain. The CDR3 sequence is 15 residues long. With 0 bases removed from V and 5 bases from J, the gap between germline ends came to 14 bases. The germline V gene has CDR1 KGHSH and CDR2 LQKENI. The CDR3 region is CASSPPYSRAHEQYF. In DNA form, the CDR3 reads TGTGCCAGCTCACCACCATATTCTAGGGCCCACGAGCAGTACTTC.

On this clonotype: This sequence is one base from a far larger clone and is likely a read error. This chain links TRBV6-9 with TRBJ1-3; no reliable D call. Trimming left V 3 bases short and J 8 bases short, with 11 bases between. Germline CDR1 is MNHGY and CDR2 is SVAAGI. This CDR3 contains 13 residues. In nucleotides, the CDR3 is TGTGCCAGCAGTTACCAGTACGGAGACACCATATATTTT. Protein: CASSYQYGDTIYF.

With respect to this clonotype: It differs at one base from a far larger clone, so likely a read error. In DNA, the CDR3 is TGTGCCGCCTCCAGGGAACTCCGTGAAAAACTGTTTTTT. It specifies CAASRELREKLFF. The chain is built from TRBV6-4 and TRBJ1-4; tentatively, D is TRBD1 (5 bases). CDR1 MRHNA and CDR2 SNTAGT come from the germline V gene. V was trimmed by 11 bases and J by 7 bases, leaving 17 bases between them. The CDR3 spans 13 residues.

A word on this clonotype: The junction departs from the called germline gene at one end, perhaps through a read error. The chain joins TRBV28 to TRBJ2-1, with 11 bases lining up with TRBD2. CDR1 is MDHEN, CDR2 SYDVKM, per germline. The CDR3 loop spans 16 amino acids. The CDR3 loop is CARSLRLAGLYNEKFF. The CDR3, as DNA: TGTGCCAGGAGTTTACGACTAGCGGGACTATACAATGAGAAGTTCTTC. The full variable domain, its missing parts supplied by reference TRBV28 and TRBJ2-1, is DVKVTQSSRYLVKRTGEKVFLECVQDMDHENMFWYRQDPGLGLRLIYFSYDVKMKEKGDIPEGYSVSREKKERFSLILESASTNQTSMYLCARSLRLAGLYNEKFFGPGTRLTVL.

This clonotype was detected many times. The chain is built from TRBV16 and TRBJ1-3; weak D call: TRBD1 (5 bases). CDR3 length: 16 residues. Per germline, CDR1 KGHSY and CDR2 FQNENV. V lost 2 bases, J lost 0 bases, and 11 bases lay in between. Here the CDR3 DNA reads TGTGCCAGCAGCCAAGTGAGGGGCTACTCTGGAAACACCATATATTTT. Its protein is CASSQVRGYSGNTIYF.

The table lists this clonotype with many counts. V gene TRBV28 combines with J gene TRBJ2-7; D is perhaps TRBD1 or TRBD2 (6 bases each). V was shortened by 6 bases and J by 3 bases, with 12 bases between the two germline ends. The CDR3 extends over 13 amino acids. CDR1 is MDHEN, CDR2 SYDVKM, per germline. The DNA of the CDR3 is TGTGCCAGCAGGTGGACAGCGGGCTACGAGCAGTACTTC. It encodes CASRWTAGYEQYF.

This clonotype was counted at least ten times. V gene TRBV9 combines with J gene TRBJ2-7; D perhaps matches TRBD1 (5 bases). V lost 0 bases and J lost 4, with 8 bases in between. The germline gives CDR1 SGDLS, CDR2 YYNGEE. The CDR3 sequence is 13 residues long. For the CDR3, the DNA is TGTGCCAGCAGCGTAGGACAGTCATACGAGCAGTACTTC. Protein sequence: CASSVGQSYEQYF.

This clonotype showed up many times. This chain links TRBV5-5 with TRBJ2-1, with 12 bases lining up with TRBD2. This CDR3 comprises 14 residues. V shed 4 bases, J shed 8 bases, and the junction held 4 bases outside the gene matches. Per germline, CDR1 SGHKS and CDR2 YYEKEE (reference sequence). For the CDR3, the DNA is TGTGCCAGCAGCAGCCTAGCGGGAGGGGATGAGCAGTTCTTC. Its translation is CASSSLAGGDEQFF. The full variable domain, completed using reference TRBV5-5 and TRBJ2-1, is DAGVTQSPTHLIKTRGQQVTLRCSPISGHKSVSWYQQVLGQGPQFIFQYYEKEERGRGNFPDRFSARQFPNYSSELNVNALLLGDSALYLCASSSLAGGDEQFFGPGTRLTVL.

This clonotype was seen at least ten times. The chain employs TRBV20-1 and TRBJ2-2, with D possibly matching TRBD2 (5 bases). Germline CDR1 reads DFQATT; CDR2 reads SNEGSKA (reference sequence). The ends were cut back, 1 base at V and 2 bases at J, with 17 bases in the middle. The CDR3 loop spans 17 amino acids. The CDR3 coding sequence is TGCAGTGCTAGAGTCGTTTCTAGCCTTCGTAACACCGGGGAGCTGTTTTTT. Its protein is CSARVVSSLRNTGELFF.

In its sample, this clonotype was seen many times. For the CDR3, the DNA is TGCAGTGCTAGTGGGCGGGGGGAGCTGTTTTTT. Protein sequence: CSASGRGELFF. The chain carries TRBV20-1 and TRBJ2-2; D call uncertain. The CDR3 runs to 11 residues. Germline V gene lookup returns CDR1 DFQATT and CDR2 SNEGSKA (reference sequence). The V and J ends lost 3 bases and 8 bases respectively, with 7 bases between them.

This clonotype was seen only once. This rearrangement joins TRBV7-6 to TRBJ2-1; D assignment may be TRBD1 or TRBD2 (5 bases each). CDR1 and CDR2 (germline): SGHVS, FNYEAQ. V was clipped by 1 base and J by 5 bases, with 15 bases between them. The CDR3 runs 16 residues. CDR3 in DNA: TGTGCCAGCAGCTTAGGTGCAACTAGGGGTAACAATGAGCAGTTCTTC. Translating gives CASSLGATRGNNEQFF.

This clonotype ranks as medium-sized. This chain connects TRBV27 to TRBJ1-6, with D hard to call. Germline V gene sequence: CDR1 MNHEY, CDR2 SMNVEV (reference sequence). The length of the CDR3 is 16 residues. Trimming took 3 bases from V and 3 from J, leaving 12 bases between them. CDR3 in DNA: TGTGCCAGCAGTTTGGGCAGCCATCACTATAATTCACCCCTCCACTTT. It codes for CASSLGSHHYNSPLHF.

As for this clonotype: A much larger clone differs from this one at a single base, so this may be a read error. This sequence joins TRBV12-3 or TRBV12-4 and TRBJ2-2; perhaps TRBD2 as D (7 bases). CDR3 size: 15 residues. CDR3 in amino acids: CTSSSSWRGGGELFF. In DNA, the CDR3 is TGTACCAGCAGCAGTAGCTGGAGGGGGGGCGGGGAGCTGTTTTTT.

This rearrangement joins TRBV9 to TRBJ2-1, with a weak D call TRBD2 (5 bases). V was clipped by 4 bases and J by 1 base, with 15 bases between them. The germline V gene has CDR1 SGDLS and CDR2 YYNGEE. The CDR3 is 16 residues long. The CDR3 here is CASSPRAGESYNEQFF. The CDR3 DNA follows: TGTGCCAGCAGCCCTCGCGCCGGGGAATCCTACAATGAGCAGTTCTTC.

With respect to this clonotype: A read error likely explains this, since a far larger clone differs by one base. The J gene is TRBJ2-7, the V gene TRBV6-4; 9 nucleotides align to TRBD2. The CDR3 is 13 amino acids. CDR1 MRHNA and CDR2 SNTAGT come from the germline V gene. The CDR3 coding sequence is TGTGCCAGCAGGGGGGGACTAGCCTACGTGCAGTACTTC. This encodes CASRGGLAYVQYF.

V and J are TRBV11-3 and TRBJ2-1; D unclear. The germline V gene has CDR1 SGHNT and CDR2 YENEEA. This CDR3 region has 13 residues. V was cut by 1 base and J by 5 bases, with 6 bases left in between. CDR3 region: CASSLVPNNEQFF. CDR3 nucleotide sequence: TGTGCCAGCAGCTTAGTCCCCAACAATGAGCAGTTCTTC.

The rearrangement links TRBV20-1 to TRBJ1-2, with 10 bases that match TRBD1. The length of the CDR3 is 15 residues. The V gene's germline CDR1 is DFQATT and CDR2 SNEGSKA (reference sequence). The junction had 13 bases not matched to a gene; V was cut back by 6 bases and J by 6 bases. Here the CDR3 DNA reads TGCAGTGCCTTCCGGGACAGGGGAGAACGGAATGGCTACACCTTC. Translated: CSAFRDRGERNGYTF.

This clonotype was seen at least ten times. The chain couples TRBV20-1 to TRBJ2-3; the D call may be TRBD1 or TRBD2 (7 bases each). This CDR3 is 16 amino acids long. V lost 6 bases to trimming and J lost 1 base, with 20 bases between them. CDR1 DFQATT and CDR2 SNEGSKA come from the germline V gene (reference sequence). CDR3 DNA sequence: TGCAGTGCCAGGGGGGGTGGGGGAGTGGGCACAGATACGCAGTATTTT. Residues: CSARGGGGVGTDTQYF.

This clonotype showed up many times. V and J are TRBV28 and TRBJ1-3; 12 positions match TRBD1. Germline V gene data show CDR1 as MDHEN and CDR2 as SYDVKM. V lost 4 bases, J lost 0 bases, and 13 bases stayed unmatched. This CDR3 contains 20 residues. The CDR3 reads CASSWHAGQGAASSGNTIYF. The CDR3 region has the DNA TGTGCCAGCAGTTGGCATGCGGGACAGGGGGCCGCCAGCTCTGGAAACACCATATATTTT. The complete variable domain, with remaining parts taken from reference TRBV28 and TRBJ1-3, reads DVKVTQSSRYLVKRTGEKVFLECVQDMDHENMFWYRQDPGLGLRLIYFSYDVKMKEKGDIPEGYSVSREKKERFSLILESASTNQTSMYLCASSWHAGQGAASSGNTIYFGEGSWLTVV.

Remarks on this clonotype: Germline and junction disagree at one end, which may indicate a read error. The rearrangement links TRBV6-1 to TRBJ1-6; D is uncertain. Germline values: CDR1 MNHNS, CDR2 SASEGT. The CDR3 runs 13 residues. CDR3 DNA: TGTGCAAGCCGGGTCCAGCTCAATTCACGCCTCAACTTT. Translated: CASRVQLNSRLNF.

The chain recombines TRBV27 with TRBJ1-5; D uncertain. The CDR3 covers 14 residues. Trimming took off 5 bases at V and 8 bases at J, with 16 bases between the two ends. CDR1 MNHEY and CDR2 SMNVEV come from the germline V gene (reference sequence). CDR3 coding DNA: TGTGCCAGCAGTATCCGCGACTTTGGCGAGCCCCAGCATTTT. Its protein is CASSIRDFGEPQHF.